Following are 18 T cell receptor beta chains from one sample sequenced in a study of blood T cell repertoires in COVID-19. TCRdb's copy holds only in-frame clones and misses some; the assay was immunoSEQ multiplex PCR. The sample consists of around 170,000 clones, 84% of them appearing once. The sequenced material came from peripheral blood. The receptors come from a young man with active or convalescent COVID-19.

The chain recombines TRBV21-1 with TRBJ1-1. TRBV21-1 is assigned pseudogene status. The length of the CDR3 is 15 residues. The CDR3 spells CASSKAWEGKELAFF. CDR3 DNA sequence: TGTGCCAGCAGCAAAGCTTGGGAGGGCAAAGAGTTAGCTTTCTTT.

The rearrangement joins TRBV30 to TRBJ1-1; the match to TRBD1 covers 8 bases. Germline V gene lookup returns CDR1 GTSNPN and CDR2 SVGIG (reference sequence). V gave up 5 bases and J gave up 8 bases; unmatched junction bases: 10. The CDR3 is 13 residues long. CDR3 in amino acids: CAWDRTGRLEAFF. CDR3 DNA sequence: TGTGCCTGGGATCGGACAGGGCGCCTCGAAGCTTTCTTT.

This clone was picked up a small number of times. This chain links TRBV2 with TRBJ1-2; no reliable D call. The CDR3 length is 13 residues. The ends were cut back, 5 bases at V and 7 bases at J, with 14 bases in the middle. In germline, CDR1 is SNHLY, CDR2 FYNNEI. CDR3 residues: CASSPLEGSGYTF. CDR3 sequence (DNA): TGTGCCAGCAGTCCGCTGGAGGGTAGTGGCTACACCTTC. Based on the CDR3 plus reference TRBV2 and TRBJ1-2, the full variable domain is EPEVTQTPSHQVTQMGQEVILRCVPISNHLYFYWYRQILGQKVEFLVSFYNNEISEKSEIFDDQFSVERPDGSNFTLKIRSTKLEDSAMYFCASSPLEGSGYTFGSGTRLTVV.

The rearrangement links TRBV10-3 to TRBJ2-7; 11 bases match TRBD2. V lost 10 bases, J lost 2 bases, and 7 bases stayed unmatched. There are 14 residues in the CDR3. Germline lookup yields CDR1 ENHRY and CDR2 SYGVKD. The CDR3 region has the DNA TGTGCCACCAGGGGGACTAGCGGAACCTACGAGCAGTACGTC. Translated, it gives CATRGTSGTYEQYV.

This clone came up once. This chain joins TRBV9 and TRBJ1-2; 8 nucleotides agree with TRBD1. After removal of 3 bases from V and 6 bases from J, the junction contained 10 bases not matched to a gene. Germline V gene sequence: CDR1 SGDLS, CDR2 YYNGEE. This CDR3 spans 15 amino acids. CDR3 region: CASSGSHRGLDGYTF. CDR3 coding DNA: TGTGCCAGCAGCGGCTCGCACAGGGGGTTGGATGGCTACACCTTC.

This clone was seen only once. This chain connects TRBV3-1 (or the pseudogene TRBV3-2) to TRBJ1-6; 10 bases are a match to TRBD1. V lost 3 bases, J lost 10 bases, and 3 bases stayed unmatched. The CDR3 has 14 amino acids. Germline V gene data show CDR1 as LGHDT and CDR2 as YNNKEL (reference sequence). The CDR3 region is CASSHGTGASPLHF. As DNA, the CDR3 is TGTGCCAGCAGCCATGGGACAGGGGCCTCACCCCTCCACTTT.

This clone was counted between two and nine times. The rearrangement joins TRBV25-1 to TRBJ1-2; 11 bases line up with TRBD1. CDR3 size: 15 residues. From germline, CDR1 is MGHDK and CDR2 SYGVNS. Trimming at V came to 3 bases and at J to 4 bases, leaving 4 bases not matched to a gene. DNA of the CDR3: TGTGCCAGCAGTGAGTCCGGGACAGGGGGCTATGGCTACACCTTC. Its protein is CASSESGTGGYGYTF.

The chain couples TRBV6-5 to TRBJ2-1, with D perhaps TRBD2 (7 bases). The CDR3 contains 14 residues. CDR1 and CDR2 from the germline V gene are MNHEY and SVGAGI. V dropped 2 bases and J dropped 7 bases, with 12 bases sitting between them. In DNA, the CDR3 is TGTGCCAGCAGTTACCGGGGGCGGGAGAATGAGCAGTTCTTC. It translates to CASSYRGRENEQFF.

The chain joins TRBV28 to TRBJ2-6; D is unresolved. CDR1 MDHEN and CDR2 SYDVKM come from the germline V gene. V was pared by 5 bases and J by 1 base, with 9 bases between. The CDR3 contains 15 residues. The CDR3 region has the DNA TGTGCCAGCAGTCGCGGTCTGTCTGGGGCCAACGTCCTGACTTTC. Protein: CASSRGLSGANVLTF.

The rearrangement uses TRBV18 and TRBJ2-7, with D uncertain. The CDR3 covers 15 residues. V shed 5 bases and J shed 2 bases, with 16 bases lying between them. Germline values: CDR1 KGHSH, CDR2 LQKENI. CDR3 residues: CASSIHSPPAYEQYF. The CDR3 nucleotides are TGTGCCAGCTCAATTCATAGCCCTCCCGCCTACGAGCAGTACTTC.

The chain couples TRBV5-6 to TRBJ1-2, with TRBD1 matching over 12 bases. This CDR3 region has 15 residues. Germline V gives CDR1 SGHDT, CDR2 YYEEEE. V lost 0 bases to trimming and J lost 8 bases; unmatched junction nucleotides: 5. The CDR3 loop reads CASSLVAGTGGGYTF. The CDR3 region has the DNA TGTGCCAGCAGCTTGGTTGCCGGGACAGGGGGCGGCTACACCTTC. Supplemented by reference TRBV5-6 and TRBJ1-2, the full variable domain reads DAGVTQSPTHLIKTRGQQVTLRCSPKSGHDTVSWYQQALGQGPQFIFQYYEEEERQRGNFPDRFSGHQFPNYSSELNVNALLLGDSALYLCASSLVAGTGGGYTFGSGTRLTVV.

The J gene is TRBJ2-3, the V gene TRBV5-1; 8 bases fit TRBD2. The CDR3 is 15 amino acids. The germline gives CDR1 SGHRS, CDR2 YFSETQ. Trimming removed 2 bases from V and 6 bases from J; junction bases left unmatched: 8. The CDR3 spells CASSLAGVVLDTQYF. The CDR3 DNA reads TGCGCCAGCAGCTTAGCGGGAGTAGTGCTGGATACGCAGTATTTT.

A few counts support this clone. The genes are TRBV2 and TRBJ1-1, with TRBD1 identical over 9 bases. CDR3 length equals 15 residues. V lost 5 bases to trimming and J lost 6 bases; unmatched junction nucleotides: 10. Germline-derived CDR1 and CDR2 are SNHLY and FYNNEI. The CDR3 DNA reads TGTGCCAGCAGTCCGCTCGGGACAGGGTCATCTGAAGCTTTCTTT. This encodes CASSPLGTGSSEAFF.

V is TRBV7-6 and J is TRBJ2-1; a possible D gene is TRBD2 (6 bases). Germline-derived CDR1 and CDR2 are SGHVS and FNYEAQ. This CDR3 has 16 residues. V was cut by 0 bases and J by 7 bases, with 16 bases left in between. The CDR3 bases are TGTGCCAGCAGCTTAGCGCGAGTTAGTCGGGAGAATGAGCAGTTCTTC. Residues: CASSLARVSRENEQFF.

The chain links TRBV2 to TRBJ2-7, with TRBD1 matching 9 bases. CDR1 SNHLY and CDR2 FYNNEI come from the germline V gene. Unmatched junction bases numbered 7, after V lost 4 bases and J lost 3 bases. The CDR3 is made up of 15 amino acids. The chain's CDR3 is CASSGGQGAGYEQYV. The CDR3 DNA follows: TGTGCCAGCAGTGGGGGACAGGGAGCGGGCTACGAGCAGTACGTC.

The gene calls are TRBV12-3 or TRBV12-4 and TRBJ2-2; D remains unclear. The CDR3 length is 12 residues. V lost 6 bases and J 6 bases, leaving 8 bases between the germline ends. The CDR3 protein is CASRSAPGELFF. CDR3 bases: TGTGCCAGCAGGAGCGCGCCCGGGGAGCTGTTTTTT.

This clone was seen more than once but under ten times. The V and J genes are TRBV5-8 and TRBJ1-2, with 7 bases matching TRBD1. Trimming cost V 7 bases and J 4 bases; bases outside gene matches: 16. This CDR3 spans 16 amino acids. Looked up from germline, CDR1 is SGHTS and CDR2 is YDEGEE. The CDR3 nucleotides read TGTGCCAGCGCCCCTAGGGGACAGCTCCCTGGCTATGGCTACACCTTC. Its protein product is CASAPRGQLPGYGYTF.

This chain links TRBV6-5 with TRBJ1-1; D is unresolved. Germline V gives CDR1 MNHEY, CDR2 SVGAGI. CDR3 size: 15 residues. The V and J ends lost 4 bases and 5 bases respectively, with 17 bases between them. The CDR3 DNA reads TGTGCCAGCAGTTCACAAGGGAGGATGAGGACTGAAGCTTTCTTT. This encodes CASSSQGRMRTEAFF.